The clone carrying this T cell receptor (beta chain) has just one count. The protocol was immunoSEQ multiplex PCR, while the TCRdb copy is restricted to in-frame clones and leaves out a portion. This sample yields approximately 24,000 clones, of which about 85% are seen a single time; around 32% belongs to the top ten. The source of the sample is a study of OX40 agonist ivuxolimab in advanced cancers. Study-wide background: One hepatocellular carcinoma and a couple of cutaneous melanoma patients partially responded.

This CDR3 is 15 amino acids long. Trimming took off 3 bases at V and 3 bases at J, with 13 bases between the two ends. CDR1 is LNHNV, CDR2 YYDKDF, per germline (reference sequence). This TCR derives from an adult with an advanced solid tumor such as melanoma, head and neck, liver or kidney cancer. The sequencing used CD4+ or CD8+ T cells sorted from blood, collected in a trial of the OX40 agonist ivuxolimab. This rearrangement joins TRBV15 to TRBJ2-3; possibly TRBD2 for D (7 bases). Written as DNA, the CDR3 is TGTGCCACCAGCAGGGGGGGGCGGCTTACAGATACGCAGTATTTT. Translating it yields CATSRGGRLTDTQYF.